Presented here are 16 T cell receptor beta chains from one specimen sequenced in a study of T-cell memory formation after mild COVID-19. In TCRdb, the 5' RACE reads were re-called with MiXCR into one record per CDR3 protein. The sample holds a few hundred thousand distinct CDR3 sequences, around 19% seen once. Sequenced input: PBMCs or a T cell subset sorted from them (not recorded which). The receptors stem from a man aged 18-30 years who had mild COVID-19 (a few samples of this study predate the infection). Cell type and time point are not known.

The chain is built from TRBV20-1 and TRBJ2-3; D possibly corresponds to TRBD1 (5 bases). Trimming stripped 0 bases from V and 3 bases from J, with 13 bases between. Germline V gene sequence: CDR1 DFQATT, CDR2 SNEGSKA (reference sequence). The CDR3 is 15 residues long. CDR3 sequence reads: CSARDLGQGTDTQYF. In DNA form, the CDR3 reads TGCAGTGCTAGAGATTTGGGGCAGGGAACAGATACGCAGTATTTT.

This chain connects TRBV7-6 to TRBJ1-1; TRBD1 might be the D (6 bases). The ends were cut back, 1 base at V and 1 base at J, with 10 bases in the middle. Germline V gene data show CDR1 as SGHVS and CDR2 as FNYEAQ. This CDR3 comprises 15 residues. The CDR3 here is CASSLGQGKNTEAFF. The CDR3, as DNA: TGTGCCAGCAGCTTAGGGCAGGGGAAGAACACTGAAGCTTTCTTT. The full variable domain, rest sourced from reference TRBV7-6 and TRBJ1-1, is GAGVSQSPRYKVTKRGQDVALRCDPISGHVSLYWYRQALGQGPEFLTYFNYEAQQDKSGLPNDRFSAERPEGSISTLTIQRTEQRDSAMYRCASSLGQGKNTEAFFGQGTRLTVV.

This clonotype was seen many times. J is TRBJ2-2 and V is TRBV16; D is uncertain. V was shortened by 4 bases and J by 6 bases, with 9 bases between the two germline ends. Looked up from germline, CDR1 is KGHSY and CDR2 is FQNENV. The CDR3 is made up of 13 amino acids. The CDR3 bases are TGTGCCAGCAGCCGGGTTTCATCCGGGGAGCTGTTTTTT. Protein product: CASSRVSSGELFF.

This clonotype was observed a handful of times. J is TRBJ2-6 and V is TRBV7-6, with D uncertain. Trimming cost V 5 bases and J 4 bases, with 15 bases left between them. The CDR3 runs 16 residues. Germline CDR1 is SGHVS and CDR2 is FNYEAQ. CDR3 region: CASSLDWQDGANVLTF. The CDR3 DNA is TGTGCCAGCAGCCTCGATTGGCAGGACGGGGCCAACGTCCTGACTTTC.

This clonotype has more than one count but fewer than ten. The chain employs TRBV4-1 and TRBJ2-3; D not certain. Germline V lookup: CDR1 MGHRA, CDR2 YSYEKL. The CDR3 runs 13 residues. Deletions cut 6 bases from V and 1 base from J, with 8 bases between. The CDR3 nucleotides are TGCGCCAGCAGGGCCCCTCGCACAGATACGCAGTATTTT. This codes for CASRAPRTDTQYF.

The chain has TRBV7-9 and TRBJ1-2, with 9 positions matching TRBD1. In germline, CDR1 is SEHNR, CDR2 FQNEAQ (reference sequence). The CDR3 runs 19 residues. The ends lost 5 bases at V and 1 base at J; junction bases unmatched: 17. Here the CDR3 DNA reads TGTGCCAGCAGCGCTAGCCGGGGGACAGGGTACCTTCATAACTATGGCTACACCTTC. Encoded protein: CASSASRGTGYLHNYGYTF.

This clonotype was counted only a few times. The V gene is TRBV27, the J gene TRBJ1-5; possibly TRBD1 for D (5 bases). V lost 2 bases to trimming and J lost 4 bases, with 6 bases between them. This CDR3 has 13 amino acids. In germline, CDR1 is MNHEY, CDR2 SMNVEV (reference sequence). The CDR3 nucleotides read TGTGCCAGCAGTTTAAACAGGAATCAGCCCCAGCATTTT. Protein product: CASSLNRNQPQHF.

The chain is built from TRBV5-1 and TRBJ1-3, with 8 bases identical to TRBD1. V lost 4 bases to trimming and J lost 6 bases; unmatched junction nucleotides: 6. Germline V gene sequence: CDR1 SGHRS, CDR2 YFSETQ. The CDR3 is 14 residues long. The CDR3: CASSPTGEENTIYF. In nucleotides, the CDR3 is TGCGCCAGCAGCCCGACAGGGGAAGAAAACACCATATATTTT.

V is TRBV20-1 and J is TRBJ1-5, with TRBD1 as a possible D gene (6 bases). Per the germline V gene, CDR1 is DFQATT and CDR2 is SNEGSKA (reference sequence). The CDR3 is 15 amino acids. Trimming left V 5 bases short and J 2 bases short, with 16 bases between. The CDR3 DNA reads as TGCAGTGCTCACTCCACCGGGGGCGGCAATCAGCCCCAGCATTTT. Translation gives CSAHSTGGGNQPQHF.

This clonotype came up a few times. This chain joins TRBV7-2 and TRBJ1-2; possible D gene TRBD1, 5 bases. V lost 5 bases, J lost 6 bases, and 13 bases lay in between. Germline lookup yields CDR1 SGHTA and CDR2 FQGNSA. The CDR3 is made up of 13 amino acids. In nucleotides, the CDR3 is TGTGCCAGCAGCAGGGGACGGAGGAATGGCTACACCTTC. Amino acid sequence: CASSRGRRNGYTF. The variable domain in full, completed from reference TRBV7-2 and TRBJ1-2, reads GAGVSQSPSNKVTEKGKDVELRCDPISGHTALYWYRQSLGQGLEFLIYFQGNSAPDKSGLPSDRFSAERTGGSVSTLTIQRTQQEDSAVYLCASSRGRRNGYTFGSGTRLTVV.

The rearrangement joins TRBV20-1 to TRBJ2-7; 8 bases line up with TRBD2. The germline CDR1 and CDR2 sequences are DFQATT and SNEGSKA (reference sequence). V shed 1 base and J 2 bases; nucleotides not matched to a gene: 16. This CDR3 has 18 amino acids. CDR3 region: CSARAPRLAGADPYEQYV. CDR3 sequence (DNA): TGCAGTGCTAGAGCCCCCAGGCTAGCGGGTGCTGATCCCTACGAGCAGTACGTC.

The table lists this clonotype with a few counts. The rearrangement joins TRBV29-1 to TRBJ2-7; D unresolved. V was shortened by 3 bases and J by 6 bases, with 6 bases between the two germline ends. The CDR3 length is 10 residues. CDR1 and CDR2 (germline): SQVTM, ANQGSEA. The CDR3 sequence: CSVDSGEQYF. The CDR3 DNA reads as TGCAGCGTTGACAGTGGCGAGCAGTACTTC.

This rearrangement joins TRBV14 to TRBJ2-3; 9 bases match TRBD1. The V segment lost 4 bases and the J segment 3 bases; nucleotides outside the gene matches: 5. Germline V gives CDR1 SGHDN, CDR2 FVKESK. The CDR3 runs 15 residues. The CDR3 DNA sequence: TGTGCCAGCAGCCCACAGGGGGCCGGGACAGATACGCAGTATTTT. Residues: CASSPQGAGTDTQYF. The full variable domain, with the rest looked up from reference TRBV14 and TRBJ2-3, is EAGVTQFPSHSVIEKGQTVTLRCDPISGHDNLYWYRRVMGKEIKFLLHFVKESKQDESGMPNNRFLAERTGGTYSTLKVQPAELEDSGVYFCASSPQGAGTDTQYFGPGTRLTVL.

This chain uses TRBV4-2 with TRBJ2-5; 13 nucleotides align to TRBD2. Per germline, CDR1 LGHNA and CDR2 YNFKEQ. CDR3 length equals 17 residues. The trim removed 3 bases at V and 2 bases at J, leaving 6 bases unmatched. DNA for the CDR3: TGTGCCAGCAGCCATGCTATGACTAGCGGGGGGCAAGAGACCCAGTACTTC. Its protein product is CASSHAMTSGGQETQYF.

The CDR3 protein is CASSSYGPGDGYTF. The CDR3 nucleotides read TGTGCCAGCAGCTCATACGGGCCGGGGGATGGCTACACCTTC. The chain is built from TRBV7-9 and TRBJ1-2; weak D call: TRBD1 (5 bases). Trimming shortened V by 4 bases and J by 6 bases, and 15 bases separated the two germline ends. Germline CDR1 is SEHNR and CDR2 is FQNEAQ (reference sequence). The CDR3 length is 14 residues.

The rearrangement joins TRBV9 to TRBJ1-2; 8 positions match TRBD1. Germline trimming cut 3 bases from V and 7 bases from J; bases unmatched to any gene: 8. CDR1 and CDR2 from the germline V gene are SGDLS and YYNGEE. The CDR3 has 14 residues. The CDR3, as DNA: TGTGCCAGCAGCGAGGGACAGGCCCTAGGTGGCTACACCTTC. Its translation is CASSEGQALGGYTF.